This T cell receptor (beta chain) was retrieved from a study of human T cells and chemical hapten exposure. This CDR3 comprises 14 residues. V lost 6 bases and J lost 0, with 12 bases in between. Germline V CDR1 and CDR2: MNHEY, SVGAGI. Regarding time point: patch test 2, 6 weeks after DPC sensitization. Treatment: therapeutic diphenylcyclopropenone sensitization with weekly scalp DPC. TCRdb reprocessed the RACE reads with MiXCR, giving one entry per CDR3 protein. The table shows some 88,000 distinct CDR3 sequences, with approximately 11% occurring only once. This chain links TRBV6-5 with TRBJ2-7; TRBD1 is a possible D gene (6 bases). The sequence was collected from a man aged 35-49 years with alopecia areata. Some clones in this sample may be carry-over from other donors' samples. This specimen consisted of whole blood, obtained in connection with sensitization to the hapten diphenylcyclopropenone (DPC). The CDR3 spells CASRPTGSSYEQYF. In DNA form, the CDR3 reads TGTGCCAGCAGGCCTACAGGGAGCTCCTACGAGCAGTACTTC.